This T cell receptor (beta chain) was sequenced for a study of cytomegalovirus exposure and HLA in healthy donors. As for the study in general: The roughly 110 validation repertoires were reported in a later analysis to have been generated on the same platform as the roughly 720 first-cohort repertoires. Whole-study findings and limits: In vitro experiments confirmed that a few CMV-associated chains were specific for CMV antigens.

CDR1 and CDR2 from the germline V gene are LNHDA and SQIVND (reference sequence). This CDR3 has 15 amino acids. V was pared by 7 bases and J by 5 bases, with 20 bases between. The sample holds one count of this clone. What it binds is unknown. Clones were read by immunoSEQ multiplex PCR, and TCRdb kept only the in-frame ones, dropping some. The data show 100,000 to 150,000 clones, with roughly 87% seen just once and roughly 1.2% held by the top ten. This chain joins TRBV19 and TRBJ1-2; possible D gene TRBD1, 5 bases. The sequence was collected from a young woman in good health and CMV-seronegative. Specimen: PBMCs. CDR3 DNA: TGTGCCAGTACCACGGGCCCTACCGGGACTTATGGCTACACCTTC. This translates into CASTTGPTGTYGYTF.